This passage covers 8 T cell receptor beta chains from one sample sequenced in a study of shared clonotypes between healthy human individuals. The data were produced by immunoSEQ multiplex PCR, yet TCRdb's version contains in-frame clones alone and is incomplete. Of 850,000 to 1,200,000 clones in the sample, 60% to 80% were seen once. The sample comprised memory CD4+ T cells sorted from blood. Noted subset: CD45RA-negative fraction. These TCRs come from a man aged 18 to 29 in good health.

The chain recombines TRBV13 with TRBJ2-1; D uncertain. This CDR3 has 16 amino acids. Germline V gives CDR1 PRHDT, CDR2 FYEKMQ (reference sequence). The V gene lost 5 bases and the J gene lost 0 bases, with 14 bases spanning the gap. The CDR3, as DNA: TGTGCCAGCAGCCCTACAGCAAAAAACTCCTACAATGAGCAGTTCTTC. Translating it yields CASSPTAKNSYNEQFF.

The V call is TRBV4-2, the J call TRBJ1-2; D is perhaps TRBD1 (5 bases). The CDR3 loop spans 15 amino acids. V was cut by 0 bases and J by 8 bases, with 16 bases left in between. Germline V lookup: CDR1 LGHNA, CDR2 YNFKEQ. The CDR3 sequence: CASSQDSGTYRGYTF. The CDR3 bases are TGTGCCAGCAGCCAAGATTCCGGGACCTACCGCGGCTACACCTTC.

This clone appeared a few times. This chain uses TRBV6-6 with TRBJ1-5; D is undetermined. Germline CDR1 MNHNY, CDR2 SVGAGI (reference sequence). V lost 6 bases to trimming and J lost 5 bases, with 8 bases between them. The CDR3 contains 12 residues. The CDR3 DNA reads TGTGCCAGCAGCAGACTTGATCAGCCCCAGCATTTT. Protein sequence: CASSRLDQPQHF.

This clone was counted ten times or more. The CDR3, as DNA: TGTGCCAGTAGTCCGGACAGGGTGGCCTACGAGCAGTACTTC. This encodes CASSPDRVAYEQYF. V usage is TRBV19 and J usage is TRBJ2-7; the match to TRBD1 covers 8 bases. J gave up 2 bases and V 5 bases, and 5 bases lay outside the gene matches. Germline assignment: CDR1 LNHDA and CDR2 SQIVND (reference sequence). The CDR3 has 14 residues.

The count of this clone is one. Other DNA sequences in the sample encode the same CDR3. The genes are TRBV5-6 and TRBJ2-4; unclear D gene. V dropped 4 bases and J dropped 10 bases, with 12 bases sitting between them. Germline V lookup: CDR1 SGHDT, CDR2 YYEEEE. The CDR3 is made up of 12 amino acids. This chain's CDR3 is CASSIGQAIQYF. The CDR3 coding sequence is TGTGCCAGCAGCATTGGGCAGGCGATTCAGTACTTC.

The chain employs TRBV29-1 and TRBJ2-2; 9 positions match TRBD1. The CDR3 spans 14 residues. Unmatched junction bases numbered 9, after V lost 7 bases and J lost 6 bases. Germline V gene lookup returns CDR1 SQVTM and CDR2 ANQGSEA. The CDR3, as DNA: TGCAGCGCCAAACCGACAGGGGGTGCCGGGGAGCTGTTTTTT. Residues: CSAKPTGGAGELFF.

The genes are TRBV10-3 and TRBJ2-7; the D gene is possibly TRBD2 (5 bases). The V end was cut by 0 bases, the J end by 0 bases, with 9 bases between. CDR1 ENHRY and CDR2 SYGVKD come from the germline V gene. The CDR3 loop spans 15 amino acids. This CDR3 is CAISESLGNSYEQYF. The CDR3 DNA follows: TGTGCCATCAGTGAGTCTCTCGGGAACTCCTACGAGCAGTACTTC.

Concerning this clone itself: This likely traces to a read error, being one base from a far larger clone. The chain combines TRBV5-1 with TRBJ2-3, with TRBD2 matching 7 bases. This CDR3 contains 14 residues. The germline V gene has CDR1 SGHRS and CDR2 YFSETQ. The CDR3 region is CACSLRERQDTQYF. In nucleotides, the CDR3 is TGCGCCTGCAGCCTGCGGGAGAGGCAAGATACGCAGTATTTT. Together with reference TRBV5-1 and TRBJ2-3, the CDR3 gives the full variable domain: KAGVTQTPRYLIKTRGQQVTLSCSPISGHRSVSWYQQTPGQGLQFLFEYFSETQRNKGNFPGRFSGRQFSNSRSEMNVSTLELGDSALYLCACSLRERQDTQYFGPGTRLTVL.